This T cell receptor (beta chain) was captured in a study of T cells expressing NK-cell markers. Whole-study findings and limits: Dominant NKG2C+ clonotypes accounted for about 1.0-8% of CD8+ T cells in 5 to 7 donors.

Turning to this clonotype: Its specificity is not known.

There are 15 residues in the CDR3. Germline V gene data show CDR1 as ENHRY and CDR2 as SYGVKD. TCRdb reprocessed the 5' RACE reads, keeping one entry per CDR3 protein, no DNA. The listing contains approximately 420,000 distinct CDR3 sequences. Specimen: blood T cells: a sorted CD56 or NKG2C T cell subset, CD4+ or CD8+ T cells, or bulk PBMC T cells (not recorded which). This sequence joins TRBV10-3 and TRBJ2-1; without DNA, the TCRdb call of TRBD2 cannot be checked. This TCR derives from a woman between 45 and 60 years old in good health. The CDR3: CASLAAEVSYNEQFF.